This T cell receptor (beta chain) appears in the sequencing data of a study of CD4 T cells in lung cancer (dated by TCRdb to the late 2010s). In the study overall: To find responses to candidate mutation-encoded neoepitopes, the study screened blood T cells from NSCLC patients and isolated neoantigen-specific CD4+ T-cell clones and TCRs. Tumor and non-adjacent lung tissue were obtained from several patients undergoing curative-intent resections for stage I-III non-small cell lung cancer. Lung adenocarcinoma or squamous cell carcinoma was present in the resected patients, who were aged 60 to 69 at blood donation and were mostly former smokers. Before blood donation, treatments including platinum chemotherapy had been received by the patients, and nivolumab or pembrolizumab had been received by some of the patients. The frequency of neoantigen-specific clonotypes in tumor resections, non-adjacent lung and cultured T-cell products was followed using TCRB deep sequencing. Findings and caveats that apply to the study as a whole: Rather than memory responses to the cancer, some blood-derived responses might reflect cross-reactivity or in vitro priming of naive T cells.

The trim is 3 bases for V and 5 bases for J, with a gap of 13 bases between the germline ends. Reading from cysteine to phenylalanine, the CDR3 counts 14 amino acids. Only the CDR3 part of the read is kept: 42 bases, read in frame from the first base. Based on the germline V gene, the CDR1 and CDR2 sequences are SNHLY and FYNNEI. Non-adjacent lung tissue was collected from the same resection as far from the malignant lesion as possible, at a distance of at least 3 cm. A note on this clone: Its binding antigen is unknown. No much larger clone exists at a distance of one base, and base qualities are not known.

Library generation was performed with the immunoSEQ multiplex PCR assay. DNA was isolated using Qiagen DNeasy or QIAamp micro DNA kits, and TCRB was sequenced using the Adaptive Biotechnology human TCRB sequencing kit. An Illumina MiSeq was used to sequence the TCRB libraries. The study's processing was this. The kit provider's software was used to analyze TCRB sequence data, and Fisher's exact test was applied to assess tumor enrichment of clonotype templates. The immuneACCESS repertoire file appears here via TCRdb, limited to in-frame rearrangements. These files lack a portion of the clones; in checked studies, under half of the deficit traces to unresolved V genes, and the cause of the others is not known. V and J calls and clone size are given by that table; D and trimming were obtained from the DNA. For this sample there are approximately 10,000 clones; about 62% appear just once. Together, the top ten hold 15% of the sample.

Sequencing was carried out using normal lung tissue taken away from the tumor. The TCR comes from a man in his fifties or sixties with non-small cell lung cancer. This chain joins TRBV2 to TRBJ2-5; possibly the D gene is TRBD2, per 6 matching bases. The CDR3 loop reads CASSDRGSKETQYF. The DNA sequence reads TGTGCCAGCAGTGATCGGGGGAGCAAGGAGACCCAGTACTTC.